This TCR beta chain was identified during a study of cytomegalovirus exposure and HLA in healthy donors. General study findings and limits: Prior analysis indicated that the majority of TCR beta V segments exhibited productivity approximately 87% or approximately 30% of the time. Among TCR beta chains, those listed as cytomegalovirus-associated numbered roughly 150.

The PCR had 60 Vbeta and 13 Jbeta primers. Data came from immunoSEQ multiplex PCR; TCRdb stores just in-frame clones and leaves some out. The data contain about 160,000 clones, about 80% of them seen just once; the ten biggest clones take up roughly 2%. Germline CDR1 is SNHLY and CDR2 is FYNNEI. There are 19 residues in the CDR3. V was clipped by 2 bases and J by 0 bases, with 19 bases between them. This clone was seen only a few times. Its antigen is still unknown. The sample was PBMCs. The gene calls are TRBV2 and TRBJ1-4; a possible D gene is TRBD1 (5 bases). The TCR comes from a man in his forties or fifties in good health and CMV-seronegative. DNA of the CDR3: TGTGCCAGCAGTGAAAAATTGGGGCTAGGGCACACAACTAATGAAAAACTGTTTTTT. It specifies CASSEKLGLGHTTNEKLFF.